This TCR beta chain was retrieved from a study of vaccination effects on CD4 cells after COVID-19. Pools of viral peptides were used by the ViraFEST assay to expand antigen-specific CD4+ T cells ahead of sequencing. Following culture for more than 9 days, CD4+ T cells were isolated. Each participant received a vaccine that was either BNT162b2 or mRNA-1273, given as two doses. Vaccinated participants had no history of SARS-CoV-2 infection and tested negative for nucleocapsid antibodies. It was with approximately 10 IU/ml IL-2 and around 9.9 ug/ml peptides that two million PBMC per well were cultured. At days 3 and 7, half of the medium was exchanged for IL-2 medium. About this clone itself: Its matching antigen is unknown.

The protocol was immunoSEQ multiplex PCR, while the TCRdb copy is restricted to in-frame clones and leaves out a portion. The sample consists of fewer than 85,000 clones, approximately 76% of them appearing once. Trimming stripped 3 bases from V and 4 bases from J, with 18 bases between. Germline V gene sequence: CDR1 ENHRY, CDR2 SYGVKD. The CDR3 is made up of 16 amino acids. The sequence was collected from a human donor who received a COVID-19 vaccine. This rearrangement joins TRBV10-3 to TRBJ2-5; D remains ambiguous. Source: CD4+ T cells from PBMCs cultured with HCoV-OC43 spike peptides, taken after COVID-19 vaccination. Subset defined: HCoV-OC43 spike overlapping peptide pool stimulation. This CDR3 is CAISDPMGLGVETQYF. DNA of the CDR3: TGTGCCATCAGTGATCCCATGGGTTTGGGCGTAGAGACCCAGTACTTC.